The 5 T cell receptor beta chains given below trace back to one sample, sequenced in a study of sequential checkpoint blockade in melanoma. This table comes from immunoSEQ multiplex PCR, and its TCRdb copy is limited to in-frame clones, with some not included. The profile shows about 4,600 clones, roughly 50% of them singletons. Treatment reported: randomized to nivolumab then ipilimumab (arm A) or the reverse (arm B). Sequences were derived from CD8+ T cells sorted from blood (inferred from file names), sampled from a patient given nivolumab and ipilimumab in sequence. The receptors shown here come from a human donor with melanoma.

The chain couples TRBV4-3 to TRBJ1-2; D uncertain. The CDR3 has 13 amino acids. Trimming shortened V by 1 base and J by 6 bases, and 9 bases separated the two germline ends. The V gene's germline CDR1 is LGHNA and CDR2 YSLEER. This CDR3 is CASSQGGYDGYTF. The CDR3 nucleotides are TGCGCCAGCAGCCAAGGAGGTTACGATGGCTACACCTTC.

This chain links TRBV30 with TRBJ2-5; D is perhaps TRBD2 (6 bases). The J call may be incorrect, as the DNA end agrees better with TRBJ2-7. Germline V gene sequence: CDR1 GTSNPN, CDR2 SVGIG (reference sequence). This CDR3 spans 14 amino acids. The CDR3 is CAWGLGTGSYEQYF. CDR3 in DNA: TGTGCCTGGGGTCTTGGGACTGGCTCCTACGAGCAGTACTTC.

The gene calls are TRBV10-2 and TRBJ2-7; D unclear. CDR3 size: 14 residues. CDR1 and CDR2 from the germline V gene are WSHSY and SAAADI. V lost 0 bases and J lost 5, with 11 bases in between. CDR3 bases: TGCGCCAGCAGTGAGTCGTGGAGTATCAACGAGCAGTACTTC. Translation gives CASSESWSINEQYF.

The V gene is TRBV10-1, the J gene TRBJ1-1; D remains unclear. The V end was cut by 5 bases, the J end by 10 bases, with 11 bases between. Germline values: CDR1 WNHNN, CDR2 SYGVQD (reference sequence). The CDR3 extends over 11 amino acids. This CDR3 reads CASSPPCRAFF. The CDR3 bases are TGCGCCAGCAGTCCTCCATGTAGAGCTTTCTTT.

V is TRBV7-9 and J is TRBJ2-2; possible D gene TRBD1, 6 bases. This CDR3 has 15 amino acids. In germline, CDR1 is SEHNR, CDR2 FQNEAQ (reference sequence). Trimming stripped 6 bases from V and 4 bases from J, with 15 bases between. The CDR3 bases are TGTGCCAGCAGACCCACAGGGTTTGGCACCGGGGAGCTGTTTTTT. It translates to CASRPTGFGTGELFF.